This T cell receptor (beta chain) is drawn from a study of T cells in localized non-small cell lung cancer. Study results and caveats: Adjacent lung had a median about 57 of the 100 largest tumor clones. There was higher T cell clonality in uninvolved adjacent lung than in tumor, and it was highest there. Heterogeneity stays possible, as sequencing covered only one tumor region. Among blood samples, higher T cell density accompanied longer overall survival.

Comments on this clone: Its antigen is still unknown.

The method was immunoSEQ multiplex PCR; TCRdb's version includes in-frame clones alone and lacks a portion of them. The data hold about 18,000 clones, with about 85% observed a single time. Here the sequenced sample was peripheral blood, taken before any cancer treatment. This sequence was found in a female donor aged 60 or older with stage I lung adenocarcinoma.

CDR3 sequence: CASSEVAGAGETQYF. The CDR3, as DNA: TGTGCCAGCAGTGAAGTAGCGGGGGCTGGGGAGACCCAGTACTTC. The chain carries TRBV25-1 and TRBJ2-5; TRBD2 aligns across 9 bases. The junction had 6 bases not matched to a gene; V was cut back by 2 bases and J by 5 bases. Germline V gene sequence: CDR1 MGHDK, CDR2 SYGVNS. The CDR3 spans 15 residues.